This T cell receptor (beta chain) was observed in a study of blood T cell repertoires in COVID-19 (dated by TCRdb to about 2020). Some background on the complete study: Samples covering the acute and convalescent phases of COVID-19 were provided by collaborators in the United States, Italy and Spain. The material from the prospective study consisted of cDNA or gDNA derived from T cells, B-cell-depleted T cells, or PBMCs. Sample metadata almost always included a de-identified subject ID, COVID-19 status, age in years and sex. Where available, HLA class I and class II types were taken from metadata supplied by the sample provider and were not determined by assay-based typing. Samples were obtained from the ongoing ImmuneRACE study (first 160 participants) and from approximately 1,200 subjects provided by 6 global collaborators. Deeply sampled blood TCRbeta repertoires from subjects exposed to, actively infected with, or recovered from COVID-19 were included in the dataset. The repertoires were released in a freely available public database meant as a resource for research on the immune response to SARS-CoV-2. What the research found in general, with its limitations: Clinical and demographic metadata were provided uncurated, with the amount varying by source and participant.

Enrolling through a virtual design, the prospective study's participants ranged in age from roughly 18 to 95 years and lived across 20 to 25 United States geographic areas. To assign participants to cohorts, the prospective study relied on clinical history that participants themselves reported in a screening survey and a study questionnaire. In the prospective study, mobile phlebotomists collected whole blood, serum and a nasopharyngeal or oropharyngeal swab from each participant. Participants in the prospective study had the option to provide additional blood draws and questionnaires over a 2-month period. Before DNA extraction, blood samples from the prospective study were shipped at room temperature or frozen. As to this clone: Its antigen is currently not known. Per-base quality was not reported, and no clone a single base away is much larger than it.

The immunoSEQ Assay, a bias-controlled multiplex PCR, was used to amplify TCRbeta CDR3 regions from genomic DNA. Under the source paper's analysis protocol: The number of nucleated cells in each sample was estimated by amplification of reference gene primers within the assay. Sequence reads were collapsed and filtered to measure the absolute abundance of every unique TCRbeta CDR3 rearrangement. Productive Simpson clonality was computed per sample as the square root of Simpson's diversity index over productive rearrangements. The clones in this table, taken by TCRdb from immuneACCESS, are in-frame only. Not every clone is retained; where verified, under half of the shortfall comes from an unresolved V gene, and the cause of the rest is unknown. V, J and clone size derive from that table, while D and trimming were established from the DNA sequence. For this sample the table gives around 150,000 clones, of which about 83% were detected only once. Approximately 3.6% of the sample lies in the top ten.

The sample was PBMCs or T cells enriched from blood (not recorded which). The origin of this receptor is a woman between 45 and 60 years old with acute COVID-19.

The CDR3 reads CASSLERGEQFF. Here is the DNA: TGTGCCAGCAGCTTAGAACGGGGTGAGCAGTTCTTC. The chain uses TRBV11-3 and TRBJ2-1; a weak D assignment points to TRBD2 (5 bases agree). According to the germline V gene, CDR1 reads SGHNT and CDR2 reads YENEEA. The CDR3 measures 12 amino acids from cysteine to phenylalanine. Left in the record is the CDR3 DNA by itself, 36 bases read in frame from the first base. Trimming costs V 0 bases and J 9 bases, and their ends lie 6 bases apart.